This TCR beta chain was documented in a study of regulatory T cells in long-lasting Graves disease (dated by TCRdb to about 2021). In terms of the full investigation: Newly diagnosed Graves' disease patients had taken antithyroid drugs for less than 3 months. A total of roughly 35 samples underwent TCR sequencing: about 13 from persistent and roughly 20 from newly diagnosed Graves' disease patients. The study took place in China and was registered as a clinical trial. Peripheral blood TCR sequencing and RNA sequencing compared persistent Graves' disease patients with newly diagnosed Graves' disease patients.

Results the study describes overall, beyond this receptor: Patients with persistent disease shared more public clonotypes (about 2,500) than newly diagnosed patients did (around 930). TRBV28, TRBJ1-2 and TRBJ2-5 were preferentially used in persistent disease, while TRBV20-1 and TRBJ2-1 were favored in newly diagnosed disease. Compared with newly diagnosed patients, persistent Graves' disease patients had lower TCR Shannon entropy and fewer highly expanded clones, which suggests clonal expansion. The small sample size was acknowledged by the authors as a limitation that may reduce accuracy. Peripheral blood alone was examined, since thyroid tissue, which constituted the primary lesion, could not be accessed. Sequencing and analysis were limited to the TCR beta chain.

CDR1 and CDR2 (SGHVS, FQNEAQ) derive from the germline V gene. At the junction V is shortened by 4 bases and J by 2 bases, with 15 bases in between. Including the terminal cysteine and phenylalanine, the CDR3 comprises 15 residues. Of all the DNA, just the CDR3 is kept, 45 bases in frame from base 1. The intended sense of this specimen's time point label: newly diagnosed GD, antithyroid drugs for less than 3 months. For both TCR sequencing and RNA sequencing, RNA was extracted from PBMCs in TRIzol. The diagnosis of Graves' disease followed American Thyroid Association guidelines. The patients came from an endocrinology department in Xi'an, China. Each patient gave approximately 10 milliliters of peripheral blood, collected in an EDTA anticoagulant tube. Ficoll Paque Plus density gradient separation was used to isolate PBMCs, and no additional T cell sorting was done. An Agilent 2100 Bioanalyzer and agarose gel were used to check RNA quality, while a NanoDrop 2000 measured RNA concentration.

This clonotype came up many times. Its recognized antigen is unknown. No much larger clone exists at a distance of one base, and base qualities are not known. Library generation was performed with multiplex PCR. The data were produced on an Illumina HiSeq 4000. CDR3 regions were amplified by Arm-PCR with iRepertoire HTBI primers to construct TCR beta libraries. Gel purification was performed on PCR products prior to sequencing. Concerning the study's data processing: A total of fewer than 80 TRBV and 14 TRBJ segments were identified across samples and were used for gene usage analysis of CDR3 amino acid clonotypes. COPE and FqMerger were used to merge the filtered high-quality paired reads into contigs. Contigs were aligned with BLAST to IMGT TRBV, TRBD and TRBJ reference genes, and CDR3 was defined per IMGT. Any clonotype with a frequency above 0.1% was classified as a highly expanded clone. Shannon entropy was used to measure repertoire diversity, and the Gini coefficient was used to measure V-J evenness. A clonotype found in more than one individual was treated as public. Using fastp at Q25 and MiXCR, TCRdb reprocessed the public reads and kept productive beta chains. Every entry covers one CDR3 protein and lists the most common genes and DNA from its rows. The V and J calls, along with clone size, are taken from TCRdb and not from the paper's own processing. The sample yields about half a million distinct CDR3 sequences; around 13% were counted once. The top ten clonotypes cover approximately 9% of the sample.

The same sample was also used in a study of T cells in Graves' hyperthyroidism and ophthalmopathy. According to the second study: Stable Graves' hyperthyroidism was defined as no progression to ophthalmopathy during 18 months of follow-up. Hyperthyroidism patients were aged 18 to 65 years and newly diagnosed, with disease duration of less than 2 months. The study excluded patients with uncontrolled infections, other autoimmune diseases, pregnancy or lactation. Diagnoses were established on the basis of clinical symptoms, serum thyroxine and TRAb, thyroid ultrasound, and orbital computed tomography. For the first round of RT-PCR on the TCR CDR3, the HTBI primer set was used together with the Qiagen OneStep RT-PCR kit. Blood samples also contained most of the expanded thyroid clonotypes (frequency above 0.001), which suggests that blood repertoires may reflect thyroid immune responses. A model built on a 13 V-J signature distinguished ophthalmopathy from stable hyperthyroidism, reaching approximately 89% sensitivity and 81.08% specificity in cross-validation and 80%/75% in testing. During validation, the model predicted progression to ophthalmopathy a median of approximately 6.5 months ahead of onset, with 60% to 71% sensitivity and roughly 72% specificity. A discovery cohort of around 98 patients, approximately 44 with Graves' ophthalmopathy and 57 with stable Graves' hyperthyroidism, was used to find distinguishing TCR V-J signatures. Prospective prediction of ophthalmopathy was tested in an independent validation cohort consisting of some 19 hyperthyroidism patients and 17 patients who later progressed to ophthalmopathy. For training and testing, the 100 or so patients in the discovery cohort were randomly divided in a 7:3 ratio. The study also compared thyroid tissue and blood T-cell repertoires from five or six Graves' hyperthyroidism patients. Following sampling, methimazole starting at 30 mg daily was given to hyperthyroidism patients, and high-dose intravenous methylprednisolone was given to ophthalmopathy patients. Libraries were constructed in a second round of multiplex PCR, after which size selection and purification were performed. Paired-end sequencing of the libraries was performed with 100 bp reads on an Illumina HiSeq2000. SOAPnuke was used to process the raw data, throwing out any read that contained adapters or uncalled bases, had a mean Phred below 15, or lacked an exact constant-primer or identifier match. High-quality paired reads were merged with COPE v1.2.5, and unique nucleotide sequences were defined as clonotypes. MiTCR v1.1 was used to align clonotypes to the IMGT TRBV, TRBD and TRBJ reference segments. Analysis was restricted to V-J combinations with a frequency above 0.0001, which covered over 98% of repertoires. A TCS score was defined as the ratio of F50 (clonal expansion) to E x V (chaos), with BLOSUM62-based TCRdist applied between CDR3 peptides within each V-J. Welch's t-statistics and random forest reduced 514 V-J features to 13, which were used in a naive Bayes classifier (R e1071). Sample size was not statistically predetermined, and investigators were not blinded to group allocation. TCR Vbeta CDR3 sequencing of roughly 140 peripheral blood samples (approximately 44 ophthalmopathy, 75 hyperthyroidism and about 17 progressor patients) is reported in the paper.

The TCR originated in a woman under 40 with Graves disease. Donor details come from another sample of the same person, matched by shared clones. The receptor chain draws on TRBV7-8 and TRBJ2-7; the D gene cannot be resolved reliably. Sequencing was performed on peripheral blood mononuclear cells (PBMCs), taken at new diagnosis, from a patient treated with antithyroid drugs. The CDR3 region: CASSSPGDTAYEQYF. At the DNA level, the sequence is TGTGCCAGCAGCTCCCCCGGCGACACCGCCTACGAGCAGTACTTC.